This TCR beta chain was identified during a study of CD8 T cells in Susac syndrome. Random-hexamer reverse transcription was applied to roughly 0.5 to 1 ug RNA. Amplification of the TCR beta CDR3 was carried out by immunoSEQ multiplex PCR, which spanned a total of 54 Vbeta and 13 Jbeta segments. TCRdb ran MiXCR on the immunoSEQ multiplex PCR reads and lists one entry per CDR3 protein. Here the sample spans approximately 190,000 distinct CDR3 sequences, more than 85% being singletons. Germline V gene data show CDR1 as DFQATT and CDR2 as SNEGSKA (reference sequence). CDR3 size: 12 residues. Between the trimmed V and J ends, which lost 0 bases and 3 bases, there was a span of 6 bases.

The genes are TRBV20-1 and TRBJ2-7; no clear D. The sample consisted of CD4+ T cells from PBMCs. The clonotype was recovered from a human donor with Susac syndrome. CDR3 protein: CSARDRYYEQYF. The CDR3 nucleotides read TGCAGTGCTAGAGATAGATACTACGAGCAGTACTTC.